A single sample is the source of the 28 T cell receptor beta chains below, sequenced in a study of response to subunit inactivated influenza vaccine. TCRdb used MiXCR to reprocess the RT-PCR reads, holding one entry per CDR3 protein. Of 530,000 or so distinct CDR3 sequences in the sample, roughly 23% were seen once. The material sequenced was CD4+ T cells sorted from PBMCs, taken more than 4 days after vaccination. These receptors came from a man between 45 and 60 years old who received an inactivated influenza vaccine.

This clonotype has a count of ten or more. V gene TRBV12-3 or TRBV12-4 combines with J gene TRBJ2-1, with 9 positions matching TRBD2. With 6 bases clipped from V and 6 bases from J, the junction kept 9 bases outside the gene matches. CDR3 length: 15 residues. CDR3 in amino acids: CASSLGLAGANEQFF. CDR3 nucleotides: TGTGCCAGCAGCCTGGGGTTAGCGGGAGCCAATGAGCAGTTCTTC.

The CDR3 here is CASSGLGQGTNEQFF. For the CDR3, the DNA is TGTGCCAGCAGTGGACTTGGACAGGGGACGAATGAGCAGTTCTTC. The J gene is TRBJ2-1, the V gene TRBV2, with 9 bases identical to TRBD1. V dropped 4 bases and J dropped 7; count of bases not matched to a gene: 8. This CDR3 is built from 15 residues. In germline, CDR1 is SNHLY, CDR2 FYNNEI.

The J gene is TRBJ2-1, the V gene TRBV27; 15 bases map to TRBD2. CDR1 and CDR2 (germline): MNHEY, SMNVEV (reference sequence). The J segment lost 7 bases and the V segment lost 5 bases, leaving 6 bases of the junction unmatched. The CDR3 has 16 residues. Here the CDR3 DNA reads TGTGCCAGCAGTCCAGGACTAGCGGGAGGGTCTAATGAGCAGTTCTTC. This gives the protein CASSPGLAGGSNEQFF.

The chain couples TRBV27 to TRBJ2-1; 12 bases are a match to TRBD2. Germline CDR1 and CDR2: MNHEY and SMNVEV (reference sequence). With 7 bases clipped from V and 10 bases from J, the junction kept 11 bases outside the gene matches. The CDR3 loop spans 15 amino acids. The chain's CDR3 is CASTQTSGSLGEQFF. The DNA for the CDR3 is TGTGCCAGCACCCAGACTAGCGGGAGTTTAGGGGAGCAGTTCTTC.

This clonotype was seen only a few times. The CDR3 nucleotides read TGTGCCAGCAGTCGCGGGGCTCCCGGTCGTGGAAAACTGTTTTTT. It specifies CASSRGAPGRGKLFF. The chain uses TRBV6-1 and TRBJ1-4; the D gene is possibly TRBD1 (5 bases). Germline V CDR1 and CDR2: MNHNS, SASEGT. Trimming shortened V by 5 bases and J by 10 bases, and 20 bases separated the two germline ends. The CDR3 spans 15 residues.

The chain recombines TRBV5-6 with TRBJ2-3, with TRBD1 as a possible D gene (6 bases). Germline V gene sequence: CDR1 SGHDT, CDR2 YYEEEE. The germline V and J ends were trimmed by 2 bases and 4 bases, with 14 bases remaining between them. The CDR3 is made up of 15 amino acids. CDR3 sequence reads: CASSLDRTSADTQYF. For the CDR3, the DNA is TGTGCCAGCAGCTTAGACAGGACCTCTGCAGATACGCAGTATTTT.

The chain couples TRBV20-1 to TRBJ2-1; D uncertain. Germline CDR1 DFQATT, CDR2 SNEGSKA (reference sequence). The CDR3 is 11 amino acids. V was pared by 7 bases and J by 6 bases, with 10 bases between. CDR3 loop: CSVDRSNEQFF. The DNA for the CDR3 is TGCAGTGTTGACCGTAGCAATGAGCAGTTCTTC.

The table lists this clonotype with a few counts. The genes are TRBV6-2 or TRBV6-3 and TRBJ2-3; D tentatively fits TRBD1 or TRBD2 (5 bases each). Trimming removed 7 bases from V and 5 bases from J, with 13 bases in between. Germline V gene lookup returns CDR1 MNHEY and CDR2 SVGEGT. The CDR3 covers 13 residues. The CDR3 DNA follows: TGTGCCAGCATCCGGGACGGTGGAGATACGCAGTATTTT. As protein: CASIRDGGDTQYF.

This clonotype was recorded a few times. The CDR3 DNA reads as TGTGCCAGCAGCTTAGCGAGGGTAGGCTACACCTTC. Translated, it gives CASSLARVGYTF. The chain uses TRBV7-2 and TRBJ1-2; D gene ambiguous. CDR1 and CDR2 (germline): SGHTA, FQGNSA. This CDR3 has 12 residues. V gave up 0 bases and J gave up 8 bases, with 7 bases separating them.

This clonotype is medium-sized in the sample. V gene TRBV29-1 combines with J gene TRBJ1-5, with D possibly being TRBD1 (5 bases). Germline CDR1 reads SQVTM; CDR2 reads ANQGSEA. This CDR3 comprises 13 residues. V lost 5 bases and J 4 bases, leaving 12 bases between the germline ends. This chain's CDR3 is CSVTTGGNQPQHF. The CDR3 nucleotides read TGCAGCGTTACAACAGGTGGGAATCAGCCCCAGCATTTT.

CDR3 nucleotides: TGCAGTGCAAGTTATCTGCATCAGTACTTC. This codes for CSASYLHQYF. The chain uses TRBV20-1 and TRBJ2-7; D not resolved. The germline gives CDR1 DFQATT, CDR2 SNEGSKA (reference sequence). CDR3 length equals 10 residues. V was clipped by 6 bases and J by 10 bases, with 13 bases between them.

This clonotype was seen only a few times. J is TRBJ2-3 and V is TRBV5-1; the D is unclear. V lost 0 bases and J lost 9, with 8 bases in between. This CDR3 spans 12 amino acids. Germline CDR1 is SGHRS and CDR2 is YFSETQ. The CDR3 DNA follows: TGCGCCAGCAGCTTGGCCCGGAAAACGCAGTATTTT. This encodes CASSLARKTQYF.

The chain uses TRBV30 and TRBJ2-3; 8 positions match TRBD1. Losses at the gene ends were 2 bases for V and 4 bases for J; bases not matched to a gene: 11. This CDR3 is built from 16 residues. The V gene's germline CDR1 is GTSNPN and CDR2 SVGIG (reference sequence). For the CDR3, the DNA is TGTGCCTGGAGTAGCCGACAGGGGAATTATCCAGATACGCAGTATTTT. Translated, it gives CAWSSRQGNYPDTQYF.

The CDR3 nucleotides read TGTGCCACCAGCAGAGTCAGTTATACGCAGTATTTT. As protein: CATSRVSYTQYF. This chain connects TRBV15 to TRBJ2-3; the D is unclear. This CDR3 comprises 12 residues. Germline CDR1 reads LNHNV; CDR2 reads YYDKDF (reference sequence). V was shortened by 1 base and J by 7 bases, with 6 bases between the two germline ends.

Many counts were recorded for this clonotype. The chain couples TRBV25-1 to TRBJ2-3; 7 nucleotides match TRBD2. This CDR3 is built from 15 residues. CDR1 and CDR2 from the germline V gene are MGHDK and SYGVNS. V gave up 4 bases and J gave up 4 bases; unmatched junction bases: 8. Written as DNA, the CDR3 is TGTGCCAGCAGTGTGGGGAGGGCCGCGGCAGATACGCAGTATTTT. As protein: CASSVGRAAADTQYF.

This clonotype has at least ten counts. The chain combines TRBV7-9 with TRBJ1-1, with unresolved D. The CDR3 loop spans 12 amino acids. The germline V and J ends were trimmed by 5 bases and 0 bases, with 4 bases remaining between them. CDR1 and CDR2 (germline): SEHNR, FQNEAQ (reference sequence). In DNA form, the CDR3 reads TGTGCCAGCAGCCGGATGAACACTGAAGCTTTCTTT. Amino acids: CASSRMNTEAFF.

There are a few counts of this clonotype. One junction end does not reproduce the germline sequence, and a read error may be involved. The V gene is TRBV15, the J gene TRBJ2-5; D might be TRBD1 (6 bases). The germline CDR1 and CDR2 sequences are LNHNV and YYDKDF (reference sequence). CDR3 size: 15 residues. The CDR3 reads CATRRDRLIQETQYF. The CDR3 DNA reads TGTGCCACCAGGAGAGACAGGCTGATCCAAGAGACCCAGTACTTC.

A word on this clonotype: At one end, the junction sequence differs from germline, possibly due to a read error. V usage is TRBV12-3 or TRBV12-4 and J usage is TRBJ1-5; D is unclear. This CDR3 is 13 amino acids long. The CDR3 spells CASSGESHQHQHF. The CDR3 DNA is TGTGCCAGCTCCGGGGAATCTCATCAGCACCAGCATTTT.

The chain carries TRBV4-1 and TRBJ1-4, with 8 bases lining up with TRBD1. The CDR3 totals 16 residues. Germline CDR1 MGHRA, CDR2 YSYEKL. The V gene end was trimmed by 0 bases and the J gene end by 8 bases; junction bases not matched to a gene: 8. CDR3 bases: TGCGCCAGCAGCCAAGATGACAGGGGAGGAAGAGAAAAACTGTTTTTT. This gives the protein CASSQDDRGGREKLFF.

The chain employs TRBV24-1 and TRBJ2-3, with D hard to call. Per the germline V gene, CDR1 is KGHDR and CDR2 is SFDVKD. The CDR3 covers 13 residues. Trimming removed 5 bases at V and 8 bases at J, with 13 bases between. The CDR3 here is CATSGVGPGTQYF. CDR3 in DNA: TGTGCCACCAGTGGAGTTGGGCCAGGTACGCAGTATTTT.

This clonotype was counted a few times. V usage is TRBV7-6 and J usage is TRBJ2-5; TRBD1 is a possible D gene (6 bases). Germline lookup yields CDR1 SGHVS and CDR2 FNYEAQ. V was shortened by 5 bases and J by 1 base, with 11 bases between the two germline ends. CDR3 length: 14 residues. This CDR3 is CASSRRTAQETQYF. As DNA, the CDR3 is TGTGCCAGCAGCCGCCGGACAGCCCAAGAGACCCAGTACTTC.

V is TRBV10-3 and J is TRBJ1-3; 9 bases map to TRBD1. Germline CDR1 reads ENHRY; CDR2 reads SYGVKD. CDR3 length: 16 amino acids. The V segment lost 3 bases and the J segment 0 bases; nucleotides outside the gene matches: 3. The CDR3 nucleotides are TGTGCCATCAGTGACGGACAGGGGCACTCTGGAAACACCATATATTTT. This gives the protein CAISDGQGHSGNTIYF.

The J gene is TRBJ2-7, the V gene TRBV20-1; tentatively, D is TRBD1 (6 bases). Trimming pared 3 bases from V and 1 base from J, leaving 16 bases between. The CDR3 has 15 residues. Germline V gene sequence: CDR1 DFQATT, CDR2 SNEGSKA (reference sequence). In DNA, the CDR3 is TGCAGTGCTAGTAGGCGAGGGACACCTTCCTACGAGCAGTACTTC. It encodes CSASRRGTPSYEQYF.

This clonotype has a handful of counts. V is TRBV5-1 and J is TRBJ2-6; maybe TRBD1 (5 bases). With 0 bases removed from V and 8 bases from J, the gap between germline ends came to 9 bases. CDR3 length equals 14 residues. Germline CDR1 SGHRS, CDR2 YFSETQ. CDR3 DNA sequence: TGCGCCAGCAGCTTGGAGGCAGGGACCAACGTCCTGACTTTC. This gives the protein CASSLEAGTNVLTF.

The V gene is TRBV24-1, the J gene TRBJ2-5; 10 nucleotides match TRBD1. Germline values: CDR1 KGHDR, CDR2 SFDVKD. This CDR3 is built from 16 residues. The V gene end was trimmed by 3 bases and the J gene end by 8 bases; junction bases not matched to a gene: 11. CDR3 sequence reads: CATSDIPGQGMVTQYF. In nucleotides, the CDR3 is TGTGCCACCAGTGATATACCGGGACAGGGGATGGTTACCCAGTACTTC.

This clonotype has only a few counts. The genes are TRBV10-3 and TRBJ1-1; the match to TRBD1 covers 10 bases. With 0 bases clipped from V and 2 bases from J, the junction kept 3 bases outside the gene matches. The CDR3 spans 16 residues. Germline V lookup: CDR1 ENHRY, CDR2 SYGVKD. CDR3 amino acids: CAISESGDRGNTEAFF. Written as DNA, the CDR3 is TGTGCCATCAGTGAGTCCGGGGACAGGGGAAACACTGAAGCTTTCTTT.

This clonotype was seen only a few times. This chain connects TRBV5-1 to TRBJ2-5; 7 nucleotides agree with TRBD1. This CDR3 region has 14 residues. The trim removed 2 bases at V and 3 bases at J, leaving 4 bases unmatched. The V gene's germline CDR1 is SGHRS and CDR2 YFSETQ. CDR3 sequence (DNA): TGCGCCAGCAGCTTTGGGACAGAAAAAGAGACCCAGTACTTC. It codes for CASSFGTEKETQYF.

This CDR3 reads CASSLKVDSPLHF. The CDR3 bases are TGTGCCAGCAGTTTAAAGGTGGATTCACCCCTCCACTTT. The V gene is TRBV12-3 or TRBV12-4, the J gene TRBJ1-6; D is uncertain. There are 13 residues in the CDR3. V was clipped by 2 bases and J by 8 bases, with 7 bases between them.